A selection of T cell receptor beta chains follows, all from one sample in a study of blood T cell repertoires in COVID-19. TCRdb keeps only in-frame clones here, not all; method: immunoSEQ multiplex PCR. This table has 150,000 to 200,000 clones, roughly four fifths appearing once. The sequencing sample was made of peripheral blood. Source of these receptors: an elderly woman with acute or convalescent COVID-19. The CDR3 runs from the conserved cysteine through the conserved F or W. A D gene is named only where the DNA matches it firmly. Not every row has a clone size; where given, it reads once, few, many or a size class.

TRBV7-2	.	TRBJ2-7	.	CASSLGLLYEQYF	TGTGCCAGCAGCTTAGGACTTCTCTACGAGCAGTACTTC
TRBV10-3	.	TRBJ2-1	.	CAISAIAETNEQFF	TGTGCCATCAGCGCGATAGCGGAGACCAATGAGCAGTTCTTC
TRBV6-5	.	TRBJ1-4	.	CASSRRGRNEKLFF	TGTGCCAGCAGTCGCAGGGGAAGGAATGAAAAACTGTTTTTT
TRBV6-6	.	TRBJ1-5	.	CASWDGGNKPQHF	TGTGCCAGCTGGGACGGGGGAAACAAGCCCCAGCATTTT
TRBV6-1	TRBD2	TRBJ2-7	.	CASSEGTSGSSYEQYF	TGTGCCAGCAGTGAAGGGACAAGCGGGAGCTCCTACGAGCAGTACTTC
TRBV20-1	.	TRBJ1-4	.	CSARLTGLLFF	TGCAGTGCTAGACTTACAGGGTTACTGTTTTTT
TRBV5-8	.	TRBJ2-1	once	CASSLFYGSYNEQFF	TGTGCCAGCAGCTTGTTCTACGGGTCCTACAATGAGCAGTTCTTC
TRBV4-3	TRBD2	TRBJ2-1	.	CASSQESGGRGYNEQFF	TGCGCCAGCAGCCAAGAGTCTGGCGGGAGGGGGTACAATGAGCAGTTCTTC
TRBV6-5	.	TRBJ2-5	.	CASRGQVETQYF	TGTGCCAGCAGGGGGCAGGTAGAGACCCAGTACTTC
TRBV3-1/TRBV3-2	TRBD2	TRBJ2-5	.	CASRPGASGRETQYF	TGTGCCAGCAGACCCGGGGCTAGCGGAAGGGAGACCCAGTACTTC
TRBV30	.	TRBJ2-7	many	CAWSPGMYEQYF	TGTGCCTGGAGTCCAGGGATGTACGAGCAGTACTTC
TRBV7-6	TRBD1	TRBJ2-3	.	CASSGTGGADTQYF	TGTGCCAGCAGCGGGACAGGGGGGGCAGATACGCAGTATTTT
TRBV2	.	TRBJ1-3	many	CASSPGGTSSGNTIYF	TGTGCCAGCAGCCCCGGCGGGACGAGCTCTGGAAACACCATATATTTT
TRBV20-1	TRBD2	TRBJ2-1	.	CSASGTSGRGYEQFF	TGCAGTGCTAGTGGTACTAGCGGGAGGGGCTATGAGCAGTTCTTC
TRBV18	.	TRBJ1-1	.	CASSPNRLNTEAFF	TGTGCCAGCTCACCGAACAGGCTAAACACTGAAGCTTTCTTT
TRBV6-6	TRBD1	TRBJ1-6	.	CASCGTGGSPLHF	TGTGCCAGCTGTGGGACAGGGGGTTCACCCCTCCACTTT
TRBV6-2/TRBV6-3	TRBD2	TRBJ2-2	few	CASSRGLPNTGELFF	TGTGCCAGCAGTAGGGGACTACCGAACACCGGGGAGCTGTTTTTT
TRBV5-1	.	TRBJ1-3	once	CASSLAGGLRGNTIYF	TGCGCCAGCAGCTTGGCCGGGGGGCTAAGAGGAAACACCATATATTTT
TRBV5-1	TRBD2	TRBJ2-1	.	CASSFVASGYNEQFF	TGCGCCAGCAGCTTCGTGGCTAGCGGCTACAATGAGCAGTTCTTC
TRBV27	.	TRBJ1-1	.	CASSKTGKYTEAFF	TGTGCCAGCAGTAAAACAGGGAAGTACACTGAAGCTTTCTTT
TRBV6-1	.	TRBJ1-6	.	CASSDRVASSPLHF	TGTGCCAGCAGTGATCGGGTGGCGTCTTCACCCCTCCACTTT
TRBV6-1	.	TRBJ1-1	once	CASSEGQVLNTEAFF	TGTGCCAGCAGTGAAGGACAGGTCCTTAACACTGAAGCTTTCTTT
TRBV5-3	.	TRBJ2-7	.	CARSLGETRRSEQYF	TGTGCCAGAAGCTTGGGAGAGACTAGAAGAAGCGAGCAGTACTTC
TRBV20-1	.	TRBJ1-1	.	CSARDQSEAFF	TGCAGTGCTAGAGATCAATCTGAAGCTTTCTTT
TRBV7-9	TRBD1	TRBJ2-1	.	CASSFFPYRQGANEQFF	TGTGCCAGCAGCTTCTTCCCTTATCGACAGGGGGCGAATGAGCAGTTCTTC
TRBV19	TRBD1	TRBJ2-2	.	CASSSRGTGGTGELFF	TGTGCCAGTAGTAGCCGAGGGACAGGGGGGACCGGGGAGCTGTTTTTT
TRBV30	TRBD2	TRBJ2-1	.	CAWISGSEQFF	TGTGCCTGGATAAGCGGGAGTGAGCAGTTCTTC
TRBV29-1	TRBD1	TRBJ1-2	once	CSVVRQGVSEGYTF	TGCAGCGTTGTCAGGCAGGGGGTATCGGAGGGCTACACCTTC
TRBV5-1	.	TRBJ1-2	.	CASSLVPGGPGGYTF	TGCGCCAGCAGCTTGGTCCCGGGGGGTCCTGGAGGCTACACCTTC
TRBV3-1/TRBV3-2	.	TRBJ1-2	once	CASSPRGGNYGYTF	TGTGCCAGCAGCCCTAGGGGGGGGAACTATGGCTACACCTTC
TRBV11-2	.	TRBJ2-5	.	CASNPRGLRVGETQYF	TGTGCCAGCAACCCACGAGGGCTAAGGGTCGGAGAGACCCAGTACTTC
TRBV7-9	.	TRBJ2-7	.	CASTHPMTPYEQYF	TGTGCCAGCACCCACCCTATGACTCCCTACGAGCAGTACTTC
TRBV7-9	TRBD1	TRBJ1-2	.	CASSPGQGTYGYTF	TGTGCCAGCAGCCCCGGACAGGGGACCTATGGCTACACCTTC
TRBV7-8	TRBD2	TRBJ2-3	once	CASSPGLAGVEDTQYF	TGTGCCAGCAGCCCGGGACTAGCGGGAGTGGAAGATACGCAGTATTTT
TRBV28	.	TRBJ1-2	.	CASNTPGGNYGYTF	TGTGCCAGCAATACACCCGGAGGCAACTATGGCTACACCTTC
TRBV4-1	TRBD2	TRBJ2-1	.	CASSQLLAGGSREQFF	TGCGCCAGCAGCCAACTCCTAGCGGGAGGGTCCCGGGAGCAGTTCTTC
TRBV5-6	.	TRBJ1-1	.	CASSLGLRNTEAFF	TGTGCCAGCAGCTTGGGGCTCCGCAACACTGAAGCTTTCTTT
TRBV9	TRBD2	TRBJ2-5	.	CASSVGLAGPQETQYF	TGTGCCAGCAGCGTAGGGCTAGCGGGACCGCAAGAGACCCAGTACTTC
TRBV2	.	TRBJ1-5	.	CASSEFRFQPQHF	TGTGCCAGCAGTGAGTTCAGGTTTCAGCCCCAGCATTTT
TRBV2	TRBD1	TRBJ2-7	.	CASRVGQRTEQYF	TGTGCCAGCAGGGTGGGACAGCGGACCGAGCAGTACTTC
TRBV9	.	TRBJ1-3	.	CASSLGQPISGNTIYF	TGTGCCAGCAGCCTAGGACAGCCCATCTCTGGAAACACCATATATTTT
TRBV6-2/TRBV6-3	.	TRBJ2-2	.	CASSDRKGVTGELFF	TGTGCCAGCAGTGACCGGAAGGGAGTCACCGGGGAGCTGTTTTTT
TRBV19	TRBD1	TRBJ1-1	.	CASSSYSGTGNTEAFF	TGTGCCAGTAGTTCTTACTCCGGGACAGGGAACACTGAAGCTTTCTTT
TRBV2	TRBD1	TRBJ1-1	few	CASMGQGGGTEAFF	TGTGCCAGCATGGGACAGGGGGGAGGCACTGAAGCTTTCTTT
TRBV10-2	TRBD2	TRBJ2-1	.	CASSDSGKGGYNEQFF	TGCGCCAGCAGTGACAGCGGGAAGGGTGGGTACAATGAGCAGTTCTTC
TRBV15	.	TRBJ2-3	.	CATSRDIITNSGDTQYF	TGTGCCACCAGCAGAGATATTATAACCAACAGCGGGGATACGCAGTATTTT
TRBV7-6	TRBD2	TRBJ2-7	.	CASSLDTGGGHAKSYEQYF	TGTGCCAGCAGTTTAGATACCGGCGGGGGGCACGCAAAGTCCTACGAGCAGTACTTC
TRBV27	.	TRBJ1-1	.	CASSPTGLDEAFF	TGTGCCAGCAGCCCGACAGGTCTGGATGAAGCTTTCTTT
TRBV19	.	TRBJ2-3	.	CASSKVQGTDTQYF	TGTGCCAGTAGTAAGGTGCAGGGCACAGATACGCAGTATTTT
TRBV2	.	TRBJ2-3	.	CASRAIADTQYF	TGTGCCAGCAGGGCCATAGCGGATACGCAGTATTTT